This T cell receptor beta chain was found in a study of low-dose radiotherapy and immunotherapy resistance in tumors. As for the study in general: On an every-two-weeks schedule, patients received intravenous nivolumab 240 mg, along with ipilimumab 1 mg/kg every six weeks.

CDR3 length: 17 amino acids. Germline values: CDR1 WSHSY, CDR2 SAAADI. V lost 6 bases, J lost 7 bases, and 27 bases lay in between. Time point reported: before trial treatment. The treatment that donors received included nivolumab, ipilimumab, aspirin, low-dose cyclophosphamide and low-dose radiotherapy. Alpha- and beta-chain coverage of first-strand cDNA came from TRAV- and TRBV-specific primers. The TCRs were subjected to amplification over approximately 20 PCR cycles employing a constant-region primer in conjunction with a V-primer adapter. TCRdb reprocessed the reads with MiXCR, giving one entry per CDR3 protein. The data show 64,000 or so distinct CDR3 sequences, roughly 31% seen once. This clonotype was observed many times.

This clonotype was obtained from a female donor with ovarian cancer. Sequenced material: PBMCs, taken before treatment. The rearrangement uses TRBV10-2 and TRBJ1-2; D may be TRBD1 (5 bases). The CDR3 loop is CASSSRETPPLRSGYTF. The CDR3 DNA sequence: TGCGCCAGCAGCTCCAGGGAGACCCCACCTCTTCGCTCTGGCTACACCTTC.